These 29 T cell receptor beta chains were sequenced from one sample in a study of OX40 agonist ivuxolimab in advanced cancers. Sequencing was performed with immunoSEQ multiplex PCR; in TCRdb, only in-frame clones are kept and a portion is missing. The data hold about 59,000 clones, with over 80% observed a single time. Here the sequenced sample was CD4+ or CD8+ T cells sorted from blood, taken in a trial of the OX40 agonist ivuxolimab. All receptors derive from an adult with an advanced solid tumor such as melanoma, head and neck, liver or kidney cancer.

V and J are TRBV5-1 and TRBJ2-2, with 8 bases lining up with TRBD2. Germline trimming cut 4 bases from V and 1 base from J; bases unmatched to any gene: 6. Looked up from germline, CDR1 is SGHRS and CDR2 is YFSETQ. The CDR3 consists of 16 residues. CDR3 coding DNA: TGCGCCAGCAGCCTCCAGCTAGCGGGGAACACCGGGGAGCTGTTTTTT. It codes for CASSLQLAGNTGELFF.

The chain uses TRBV2 and TRBJ2-5; D is perhaps TRBD1 (6 bases). Judging by the DNA end, TRBJ2-7 fits better; the J call may be wrong. This CDR3 has 15 residues. Germline values: CDR1 SNHLY, CDR2 FYNNEI. CDR3 residues: CASRRRQALFHEQYF. The DNA for the CDR3 is TGTGCCAGCAGGAGGAGACAGGCTCTTTTTCACGAGCAGTACTTC.

This clone is a singleton in its sample. The chain links TRBV7-2 to TRBJ2-5; D might be TRBD1 (5 bases). CDR1 and CDR2 from the germline V gene are SGHTA and FQGNSA. The V end lost 2 bases, the J end lost 5 bases, and 12 bases lay between the germline ends. This CDR3 is 14 amino acids long. This CDR3 reads CASSLQGGWETQYF. CDR3 DNA: TGTGCCAGCAGCTTACAGGGCGGCTGGGAGACCCAGTACTTC.

The chain is built from TRBV5-1 and TRBJ2-5; 8 positions agree with TRBD2. The V gene end was trimmed by 3 bases and the J gene end by 3 bases; junction bases not matched to a gene: 4. Per the germline V gene, CDR1 is SGHRS and CDR2 is YFSETQ. This CDR3 is built from 14 residues. The CDR3 nucleotides read TGCGCCAGCAGCTATGGGACTAGGGAAGAGACCCAGTACTTC. It codes for CASSYGTREETQYF.

The J gene is TRBJ1-5, the V gene TRBV6-1, with D perhaps TRBD1 (5 bases). Looked up from germline, CDR1 is MNHNS and CDR2 is SASEGT. Trimming took off 5 bases at V and 3 bases at J, with 11 bases between the two ends. The CDR3 is 14 amino acids. CDR3 sequence reads: CASSTGRLNQPQHF. DNA of the CDR3: TGTGCCAGCAGTACAGGACGGCTCAATCAGCCCCAGCATTTT.

The chain combines TRBV4-2 with TRBJ2-6; 10 nucleotides align to TRBD2. Per the germline V gene, CDR1 is LGHNA and CDR2 is YNFKEQ. V lost 0 bases to trimming and J lost 0 bases; unmatched junction nucleotides: 5. This CDR3 contains 19 residues. For the CDR3, the DNA is TGTGCCAGCAGCCAAGATTTCCTAGCGGGGGACTCTGGGGCCAACGTCCTGACTTTC. Amino acid sequence: CASSQDFLAGDSGANVLTF.

The chain recombines TRBV30 with TRBJ2-5; the D gene is possibly TRBD1 (6 bases). V was cut by 0 bases and J by 5 bases, with 7 bases left in between. Per germline, CDR1 GTSNPN and CDR2 SVGIG (reference sequence). The CDR3 is 12 amino acids. CDR3 in DNA: TGTGCCTGGAGTGTAACAGGGGAGACCCAGTACTTC. This codes for CAWSVTGETQYF.

The V call is TRBV2, the J call TRBJ1-2; D call uncertain. CDR1 is SNHLY, CDR2 FYNNEI, per germline. V was pared by 6 bases and J by 8 bases, with 10 bases between. The CDR3 loop spans 11 amino acids. The DNA for the CDR3 is TGTGCCAGCAGATATAGTGCCGGCTACACCTTC. It specifies CASRYSAGYTF.

This clone was counted a few times. The chain carries TRBV18 and TRBJ2-1; 13 positions agree with TRBD2. CDR1 and CDR2 (germline): KGHSH, LQKENI. The CDR3 is made up of 16 amino acids. V trimming: 4 bases; J trimming: 10 bases; junction bases outside the gene matches: 10. The CDR3 region is CASSRTGLAGLGEQFF. The CDR3 coding sequence is TGTGCCAGCTCACGAACGGGACTAGCGGGATTAGGGGAGCAGTTCTTC.

The V call is TRBV27, the J call TRBJ2-7, with D perhaps given as TRBD1 or TRBD2 (5 bases each). The CDR3 is 13 amino acids. Between the trimmed V and J ends, which lost 6 bases and 6 bases, there was a span of 15 bases. Per germline, CDR1 MNHEY and CDR2 SMNVEV (reference sequence). In DNA form, the CDR3 reads TGTGCCAGCAGATACGGGACGAGCGTCGAGCAGTACTTC. Residues: CASRYGTSVEQYF.

The rearrangement joins TRBV5-1 to TRBJ2-7; 7 nucleotides match TRBD1. Germline V CDR1 and CDR2: SGHRS, YFSETQ. The CDR3 covers 14 residues. The junction had 6 bases not matched to a gene; V was cut back by 0 bases and J by 6 bases. The CDR3 loop reads CASSLEGARSEQYF. In DNA form, the CDR3 reads TGCGCCAGCAGCTTGGAGGGGGCGCGATCCGAGCAGTACTTC.

This chain connects TRBV6-5 to TRBJ2-2, with D possibly being TRBD2 (5 bases). Germline V gives CDR1 MNHEY, CDR2 SVGAGI. Trimming pared 1 base from V and 4 bases from J, leaving 7 bases between. CDR3 length equals 14 residues. DNA for the CDR3: TGTGCCAGCAGTTACTTAGGGAGCACCGGGGAGCTGTTTTTT. Its protein product is CASSYLGSTGELFF.

The chain couples TRBV11-2 to TRBJ2-7, with D maybe TRBD1 (5 bases). The V gene lost 1 base and the J gene lost 2 bases, with 15 bases spanning the gap. CDR3 size: 16 residues. Germline V gene data show CDR1 as SGHAT and CDR2 as FQNNGV. The CDR3 bases are TGTGCCAGCAGCTTAGGGGGCTATCGAATCCCCTACGAGCAGTACTTC. It encodes CASSLGGYRIPYEQYF.

The rearrangement uses TRBV4-1 and TRBJ1-6; the D is unclear. The CDR3 sequence is 17 residues long. Between the trimmed V and J ends, which lost 1 base and 5 bases, there was a span of 15 bases. Germline V gene data show CDR1 as MGHRA and CDR2 as YSYEKL. The CDR3 sequence: CASSQAAGRINNSPLHF. The CDR3, as DNA: TGCGCCAGCAGCCAAGCGGCCGGGAGAATTAATAATTCACCCCTCCACTTT.

This chain joins TRBV6-5 and TRBJ1-4; D possibly corresponds to TRBD1 (5 bases). The germline CDR1 and CDR2 sequences are MNHEY and SVGAGI. CDR3 size: 14 residues. Trimming stripped 1 base from V and 13 bases from J, with 16 bases between. CDR3 bases: TGTGCCAGCAGTTACTACCGGGCTGGCGGGGGACTGTTTTTT. It specifies CASSYYRAGGGLFF.

The rearrangement joins TRBV5-8 to TRBJ1-5, with D tentatively TRBD1 (5 bases). CDR1 and CDR2 from the germline V gene are SGHTS and YDEGEE. V was trimmed by 4 bases and J by 6 bases, leaving 23 bases between them. The CDR3 length is 17 residues. The CDR3 is CASSLGTPNRLGQPQHF. DNA for the CDR3: TGTGCCAGCAGCCTAGGGACCCCCAATAGGTTAGGTCAGCCCCAGCATTTT. Variable domain in full (rest from reference TRBV5-8 and TRBJ1-5): EAGVTQSPTHLIKTRGQQATLRCSPISGHTSVYWYQQALGLGLQFLLWYDEGEERNRGNFPPRFSGRQFPNYSSELNVNALELEDSALYLCASSLGTPNRLGQPQHFGDGTRLSIL.

The genes are TRBV9 and TRBJ2-1, with a weak D call TRBD2 (6 bases). Germline V gives CDR1 SGDLS, CDR2 YYNGEE. Trimming pared 3 bases from V and 2 bases from J, leaving 12 bases between. The CDR3 runs 15 residues. The CDR3 region has the DNA TGTGCCAGCAGCGCCGGGACTTATACCTACAATGAGCAGTTCTTC. Protein: CASSAGTYTYNEQFF.

This chain joins TRBV15 and TRBJ1-4, with 7 bases that match TRBD1. The V gene end was trimmed by 1 base and the J gene end by 7 bases; junction bases not matched to a gene: 6. Germline V lookup: CDR1 LNHNV, CDR2 YYDKDF (reference sequence). The CDR3 runs to 15 residues. CDR3 sequence: CATSRGRQGGEKLFF. The CDR3 region has the DNA TGTGCCACCAGCAGAGGGAGACAGGGCGGTGAAAAACTGTTTTTT.

The chain is built from TRBV9 and TRBJ2-5, with 9 bases aligning to TRBD2. The J call is doubtful: the DNA matches TRBJ2-7 better. The germline CDR1 and CDR2 sequences are SGDLS and YYNGEE. The CDR3 extends over 15 amino acids. The CDR3 DNA reads TGTGCCAGCAGCGTAGGGAGCGGGAGGTGGTACGAGCAGTACTTC. This codes for CASSVGSGRWYEQYF.

The J gene is TRBJ1-1, the V gene TRBV27; possible D gene TRBD1, 5 bases. The CDR3 has 15 amino acids. Trimming left V 6 bases short and J 3 bases short, with 17 bases between. Germline lookup yields CDR1 MNHEY and CDR2 SMNVEV (reference sequence). The CDR3 here is CASRADSPRDTEAFF. The CDR3 DNA follows: TGTGCCAGCAGAGCCGACAGTCCCAGGGACACTGAAGCTTTCTTT.

Regarding this clone: An end of the junction does not agree with germline; a read error may underlie this. The V gene is TRBV28, the J gene TRBJ1-2; D is unclear. Germline CDR1 reads MDHEN; CDR2 reads SYDVKM. This CDR3 has 12 residues. The CDR3 DNA reads as TGTGCCAGCGGTTTTCCCAGCTATGGCTACACCTTC. Encoded protein: CASGFPSYGYTF.

The V and J genes are TRBV6-5 and TRBJ1-2; the match to TRBD1 covers 8 bases. Trimming removed 4 bases from V and 5 bases from J; junction bases left unmatched: 0. The CDR3 runs 12 residues. The germline CDR1 and CDR2 sequences are MNHEY and SVGAGI. Here the CDR3 reads CASSWTGYGYTF. Written as DNA, the CDR3 is TGTGCCAGCAGTTGGACAGGGTATGGCTACACCTTC.

The chain is built from TRBV5-5 and TRBJ2-1; 8 bases are shared with TRBD2. Germline trimming cut 3 bases from V and 9 bases from J; bases unmatched to any gene: 11. CDR1 and CDR2 (germline): SGHKS, YYEKEE (reference sequence). The CDR3 sequence is 15 residues long. The CDR3 DNA reads as TGTGCCAGCAGCTCCATAGCGGGGTTGACCGCTGAGCAGTTCTTC. Its protein product is CASSSIAGLTAEQFF.

In this sample, this clone turned up once. The chain is built from TRBV10-3 and TRBJ2-5; D may be TRBD1 (6 bases). Trimming removed 10 bases at V and 7 bases at J, with 19 bases between. Germline lookup yields CDR1 ENHRY and CDR2 SYGVKD. CDR3 size: 13 residues. CDR3 sequence reads: CASQGQGLATQYF. CDR3 coding DNA: TGTGCCAGCCAGGGGCAGGGGCTGGCGACCCAGTACTTC.

The gene calls are TRBV7-9 and TRBJ2-1, with 7 bases fitting TRBD2. Germline values: CDR1 SEHNR, CDR2 FQNEAQ (reference sequence). This CDR3 has 16 amino acids. V was clipped by 1 base and J by 0 bases; unmatched bases: 3. CDR3 in amino acids: CASSLEAGTSYNEQFF. The CDR3 nucleotides read TGTGCCAGCAGCTTAGAAGCGGGGACCTCCTACAATGAGCAGTTCTTC.

This chain joins TRBV28 and TRBJ2-3; D is unclear. V shed 4 bases and J shed 8 bases, with 13 bases lying between them. CDR1 MDHEN and CDR2 SYDVKM come from the germline V gene. This CDR3 spans 13 amino acids. In nucleotides, the CDR3 is TGTGCCAGCAGTTCTCCCAACTTGGCTACGCAGTATTTT. Translated: CASSSPNLATQYF. Filled out from reference TRBV28 and TRBJ2-3, the complete variable domain reads DVKVTQSSRYLVKRTGEKVFLECVQDMDHENMFWYRQDPGLGLRLIYFSYDVKMKEKGDIPEGYSVSREKKERFSLILESASTNQTSMYLCASSSPNLATQYFGPGTRLTVL.

The chain recombines TRBV5-1 with TRBJ1-6; D gene uncertain. Germline loops: CDR1 SGHRS, CDR2 YFSETQ. This CDR3 is built from 13 residues. Trimming pared 0 bases from V and 6 bases from J, leaving 4 bases between. The CDR3 here is CASSLEVNSPLHF. The CDR3 DNA reads TGCGCCAGCAGCTTGGAAGTTAATTCACCCCTCCACTTT.

This clone was seen more than once but under ten times. V is TRBV28 and J is TRBJ2-5; 8 nucleotides agree with TRBD2. The CDR3 is made up of 13 amino acids. J lost 5 bases, V lost 10 bases, and 9 bases had no gene match. Germline loops: CDR1 MDHEN, CDR2 SYDVKM. The CDR3 bases are TGTGCCACCCACGGGGGGGTGGGGGAGACCCAGTACTTC. It yields the protein CATHGGVGETQYF.

The sample holds a few counts of this clone. CDR3 sequence reads: CAWSGLATYNEQFF. CDR3 in DNA: TGTGCCTGGAGTGGACTAGCGACCTACAATGAGCAGTTCTTC. This rearrangement joins TRBV30 to TRBJ2-1; 8 nucleotides align to TRBD2. This CDR3 has 14 amino acids. V was clipped by 1 base and J by 2 bases; unmatched bases: 1. Germline CDR1 reads GTSNPN; CDR2 reads SVGIG (reference sequence).